The T cell receptor (beta chain) under discussion was sequenced for a study of T cells in women clearing cervical HPV infection. Study background: Controls gave blood once infection was undetectable; cases at lesion identification. General observations from the study: Repertoire richness, not evenness, was significantly elevated in CIN3+ cases versus controls. Each sample's T-cell count was unknown, possibly confounding richness.

Method: immunoSEQ multiplex PCR; TCRdb's copy keeps in-frame clones and lacks some. This sample lists around 12,000 clones; its ten largest clones have about a tenth. Turning to this clone: The antigen remains unidentified.

The sequence was obtained from a woman between 18 and 69 years old with a cervical HPV16 infection that either progressed to CIN3+ or cleared (not recorded which). The sample taken for sequencing was blood buffy coat.

The CDR3: CSARETVSEKLFF. The sequenced part of the CDR3 DNA is TGCAGTGCTAGAGAGACAGTTAGTGAAAAA. J is TRBJ1-4 and V is TRBV20-1; TRBD1 is a possible D gene (5 bases). Read coverage stops 3 residues before the CDR3 terminus; the germline J gene supplies the remainder. V shed 0 bases and J shed 7 bases, with 9 bases lying between them. Germline V CDR1 and CDR2: DFQATT, SNEGSKA (reference sequence). This CDR3 is built from 13 residues.